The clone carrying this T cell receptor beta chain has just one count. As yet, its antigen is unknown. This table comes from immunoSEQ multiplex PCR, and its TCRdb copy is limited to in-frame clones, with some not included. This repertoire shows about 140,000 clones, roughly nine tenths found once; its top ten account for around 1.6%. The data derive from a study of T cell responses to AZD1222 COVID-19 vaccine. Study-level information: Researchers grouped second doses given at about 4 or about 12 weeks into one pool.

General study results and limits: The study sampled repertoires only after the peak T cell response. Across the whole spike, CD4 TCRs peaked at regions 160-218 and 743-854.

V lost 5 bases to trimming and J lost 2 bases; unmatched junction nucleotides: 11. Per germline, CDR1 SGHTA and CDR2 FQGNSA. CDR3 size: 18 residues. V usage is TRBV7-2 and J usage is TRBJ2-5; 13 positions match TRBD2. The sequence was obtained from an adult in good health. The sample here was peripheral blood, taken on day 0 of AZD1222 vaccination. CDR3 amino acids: CASSLRTSGGPSQETQYF. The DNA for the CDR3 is TGTGCCAGCAGCCTTCGGACTAGCGGGGGCCCTAGTCAAGAGACCCAGTACTTC.